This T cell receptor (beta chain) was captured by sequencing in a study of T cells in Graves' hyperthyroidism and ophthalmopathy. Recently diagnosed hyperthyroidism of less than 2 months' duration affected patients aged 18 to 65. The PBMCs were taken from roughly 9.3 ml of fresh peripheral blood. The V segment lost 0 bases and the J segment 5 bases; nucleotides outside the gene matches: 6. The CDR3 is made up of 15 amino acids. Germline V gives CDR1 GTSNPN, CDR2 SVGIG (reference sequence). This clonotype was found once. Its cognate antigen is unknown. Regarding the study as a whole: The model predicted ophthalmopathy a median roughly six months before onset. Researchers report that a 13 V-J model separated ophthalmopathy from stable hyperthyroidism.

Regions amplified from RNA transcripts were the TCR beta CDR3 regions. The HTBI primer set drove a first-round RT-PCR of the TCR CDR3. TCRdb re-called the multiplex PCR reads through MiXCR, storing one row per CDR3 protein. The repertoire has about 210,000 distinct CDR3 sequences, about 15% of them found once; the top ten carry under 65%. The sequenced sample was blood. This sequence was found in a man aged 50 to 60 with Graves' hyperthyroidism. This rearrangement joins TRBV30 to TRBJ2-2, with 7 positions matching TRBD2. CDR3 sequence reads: CAWSVGLRGTGELFF. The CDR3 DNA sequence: TGTGCCTGGAGTGTGGGTTTGCGGGGGACCGGGGAGCTGTTTTTT.